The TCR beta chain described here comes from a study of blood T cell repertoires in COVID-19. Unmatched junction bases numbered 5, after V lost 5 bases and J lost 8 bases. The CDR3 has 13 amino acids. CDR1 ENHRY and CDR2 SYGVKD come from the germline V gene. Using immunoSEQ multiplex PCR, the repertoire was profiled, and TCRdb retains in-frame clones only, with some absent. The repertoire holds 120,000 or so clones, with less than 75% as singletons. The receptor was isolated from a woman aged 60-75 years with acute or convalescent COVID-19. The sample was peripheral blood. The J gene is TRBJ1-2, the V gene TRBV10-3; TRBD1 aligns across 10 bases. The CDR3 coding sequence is TGTGCCATCAGTACTGGGACAGGGGACGGCTACACCTTC. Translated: CAISTGTGDGYTF.